Listed below are T cell receptor beta chains from one sample, sequenced in a study of brain T cells in children with intractable seizures. Sequencing was performed with immunoSEQ multiplex PCR; in TCRdb, only in-frame clones are kept and a portion is missing. The sample holds about 110,000 clones, roughly 94% seen once. Specimen: peripheral blood, collected at surgery. Every receptor here comes from a boy less than two years old with hemimegalencephaly and intractable seizures. CDR3s include the opening cysteine and the closing phenylalanine or tryptophan. A D gene is named only where the DNA matches it firmly. Clone sizes are given selectively: once, few, many, or a class where the clone is expanded.

CDR3 protein	CDR3 DNA	clone size	V gene	J gene	D gene
CASSLMQGQGLNTEAFF	TGTGCCAGCAGCTTAATGCAGGGGCAGGGCCTGAACACTGAAGCTTTCTTT	.	TRBV7-9	TRBJ1-1	.
CASSEGFGLDTQYF	TGTGCCAGCAGTGAAGGTTTCGGCTTGGATACGCAGTATTTT	.	TRBV6-1	TRBJ2-3	.
CASSSRLAGNLYEQYF	TGCGCCAGCAGCTCCCGACTAGCGGGGAACCTCTACGAGCAGTACTTC	.	TRBV4-1	TRBJ2-7	TRBD2
CASSPRFSGRDQETQYF	TGTGCCAGCTCACCACGCTTTAGCGGGAGGGACCAAGAGACCCAGTACTTC	.	TRBV18	TRBJ2-5	TRBD2
CASTQINRAPLHF	TGTGCCAGCACCCAAATAAACAGGGCACCCCTCCACTTT	.	TRBV28	TRBJ1-6	.
CASSLQGAREQYF	TGTGCCAGCAGCCTCCAGGGGGCCCGCGAGCAGTACTTC	few	TRBV7-3	TRBJ2-7	TRBD1
CASGRMATINEKLFF	TGTGCCAGCGGGAGGATGGCGACCATTAATGAAAAACTGTTTTTT	.	TRBV27	TRBJ1-4	.
CASSSTGLYRSYEQYF	TGTGCCAGCAGCTCGACCGGACTCTACCGATCCTACGAGCAGTACTTC	once	TRBV7-9	TRBJ2-7	.
CASTPSLAGGPSWYF	TGTGCCAGCACCCCCAGTCTAGCGGGAGGGCCCAGTTGGTACTTC	.	TRBV6-6	TRBJ2-5	TRBD2
CASSQGGTSGTDTQYF	TGCGCCAGCAGCCAAGGGGGGACTAGCGGGACAGATACGCAGTATTTT	.	TRBV4-3	TRBJ2-3	TRBD2
CASSQGRLAGGDTQYF	TGCGCCAGCAGCCAAGGTCGATTAGCGGGAGGAGATACGCAGTATTTT	once	TRBV4-3	TRBJ2-3	TRBD2
CATSDLGPGPQHF	TGTGCCACCAGTGATTTGGGACCCGGTCCCCAGCATTTT	.	TRBV24-1	TRBJ1-5	.
CASSLGLAANTGELFF	TGCGCCAGCAGCTTGGGACTAGCGGCGAACACCGGGGAGCTGTTTTTT	once	TRBV5-1	TRBJ2-2	TRBD2
CASSLAGRAYEQYF	TGTGCCAGCAGCTTAGCAGGGAGGGCCTACGAGCAGTACTTC	.	TRBV7-9	TRBJ2-7	TRBD2
CASSSTSGRHPSYEQYF	TGTGCCAGCAGCTCGACTAGCGGGAGACATCCATCCTACGAGCAGTACTTC	.	TRBV7-9	TRBJ2-7	TRBD2
CAWSPGQNEKLFF	TGTGCCTGGTCTCCGGGACAGAATGAAAAACTGTTTTTT	.	TRBV30	TRBJ1-4	TRBD1
CASSDRSRTGELFF	TGTGCCAGCAGTGACAGGTCCCGGACCGGGGAGCTGTTTTTT	.	TRBV2	TRBJ2-2	.
CASSFRPPLASTDTQYF	TGTGCCAGCAGCTTCAGACCCCCCCTAGCGAGCACAGATACGCAGTATTTT	.	TRBV11-2	TRBJ2-3	.
CASSNSPRQYF	TGTGCCAGCAGTAATAGCCCCCGGCAGTACTTC	.	TRBV2	TRBJ2-7	.
CASSLSRFYNEQFF	TGTGCCAGCAGTTTATCGAGGTTCTACAATGAGCAGTTCTTC	.	TRBV27	TRBJ2-1	.
CSVGAGEVHEQFF	TGCAGCGTTGGGGCGGGAGAAGTCCATGAGCAGTTCTTC	.	TRBV29-1	TRBJ2-1	TRBD2
CASGLSRLNSPLHF	TGTGCCAGCGGCCTTTCACGACTTAATTCACCCCTCCACTTT	.	TRBV7-2	TRBJ1-6	.
CASSQVDSGGYSYEQYF	TGTGCCAGCAGCCAAGTTGACTCAGGGGGCTATTCCTACGAGCAGTACTTC	.	TRBV4-2	TRBJ2-7	TRBD1
CASSFGTDLPYEQYF	TGTGCCAGCAGCTTTGGGACTGATCTACCCTACGAGCAGTACTTC	once	TRBV7-2	TRBJ2-7	.